This TCR beta chain emerged from a study of PD-L1 blockade in urothelial cancer. Only in-frame clones appear in the TCRdb table, and some are missing; sequencing was by immunoSEQ multiplex PCR. Of roughly 49,000 clones detected, roughly 85% appear once; the ten largest clones hold around 8%. Germline lookup yields CDR1 SQVTM and CDR2 ANQGSEA. The CDR3 loop spans 12 amino acids. This specimen was PBMCs, taken around atezolizumab (anti-PD-L1) treatment. This TCR was sampled from a man aged 55 to 70 with urothelial cancer. The chain combines TRBV29-1 with TRBJ2-7; D perhaps matches TRBD2 (5 bases). CDR3 bases: TGCCCTCCCGGGAAAGAAGCCTACGAGCAGTACTTC. Protein: CPPGKEAYEQYF.